This T cell receptor (beta chain) was identified during a study of control samples from healthy donors and cancer patients (dated by TCRdb to the early 2020s). Library generation was performed with the immunoSEQ multiplex PCR assay. TCRdb's version of the immuneACCESS table is confined to in-frame rearrangements and falls short of the full clone set. An unresolved V gene accounts for under half of the shortfall where checked; the remainder is of unknown origin. The table for this sample lists over 110,000 clones; over 85% of them were counted only once. Of the sample, approximately 11% falls within the top ten clones. The junction carries 16 bases between V and J, which are trimmed by 10 bases and 6 bases respectively. The CDR3 contains 12 residues, cysteine and phenylalanine counted. Only the CDR3 region is kept as DNA, spanning 36 bases read in frame from base 1. The germline V gene (reference sequence) specifies SEHNR as CDR1 and FQNEAQ as CDR2.

On this clone: Its antigen is unknown. No base qualities exist here, and no much larger clone lies one base off it.

The clonotype comes from a man under 40 in good health. The sample taken for sequencing was blood. The chain employs TRBV7-9 and TRBJ2-7, with the D call tentatively TRBD1 or TRBD2, each fitting 5 bases. The DNA sequence is as follows: TGTGCCACAGACCGGGGCGCCGCCGAGCAGTACTTC. The resulting protein is CATDRGAAEQYF. Reference TRBV7-9 and TRBJ2-7 proteins supply the regions before and after the CDR3; the full variable domain is: DTGVSQNPRHKITKRGQNVTFRCDPISEHNRLYWYRQTLGQGPEFLTYFQNEAQLEKSRLLSDRFSAERPKGSFSTLEIQRTEQGDSAMYLCATDRGAAEQYFGPGTRLTVT.